These 21 T cell receptor beta chains were all obtained from the same sample, sequenced in a study of T-cell memory formation after mild COVID-19. Using its own MiXCR run on the 5' RACE reads, TCRdb lists one record per CDR3 protein. The sample consists of fewer than 700,000 distinct CDR3 sequences, roughly a fifth of them appearing once. The sample was PBMCs or a T cell subset sorted from them (not recorded which). These receptors came from an adult woman who had mild COVID-19 (a few samples of this study predate the infection). Cell type and time point are not known.

This clonotype has more than one count but fewer than ten. The V and J genes are TRBV7-9 and TRBJ1-1; no reliable D call. The germline gives CDR1 SEHNR, CDR2 FQNEAQ (reference sequence). This CDR3 has 14 amino acids. Trimming pared 5 bases from V and 1 base from J, leaving 11 bases between. The CDR3 protein is CASSAQSENTEAFF. Written as DNA, the CDR3 is TGTGCCAGCAGCGCGCAGTCAGAGAACACTGAAGCTTTCTTT.

This clonotype was recorded a few times. The chain employs TRBV6-2 or TRBV6-3 and TRBJ2-1; 9 bases match TRBD1. Germline lookup yields CDR1 MNHEY and CDR2 SVGEGT. Losses at the gene ends were 6 bases for V and 2 bases for J; bases not matched to a gene: 5. The CDR3 contains 15 residues. The CDR3, as DNA: TGTGCCAGCAGGCCTGACAGGGGGACCTACAATGAGCAGTTCTTC. Translated: CASRPDRGTYNEQFF.

This clonotype was seen more than once but under ten times. This rearrangement joins TRBV4-2 to TRBJ2-2; no definite D call. The V end was cut by 3 bases, the J end by 6 bases, with 11 bases between. Germline-derived CDR1 and CDR2 are LGHNA and YNFKEQ. The CDR3 totals 14 residues. CDR3 residues: CASSQVGGPGELFF. CDR3 nucleotide sequence: TGTGCCAGCAGCCAGGTCGGTGGACCCGGGGAGCTGTTTTTT.

The chain employs TRBV7-2 and TRBJ1-3; D is undetermined. Per the germline V gene, CDR1 is SGHTA and CDR2 is FQGNSA. The CDR3 length is 14 residues. Trimming cost V 4 bases and J 3 bases, with 10 bases left between them. The CDR3 sequence is CASSSGRFGNTIYF. CDR3 bases: TGTGCCAGCAGCTCAGGACGCTTTGGAAACACCATATATTTT.

This clonotype was recorded many times. The chain joins TRBV24-1 to TRBJ2-5; D uncertain. Germline CDR1 reads KGHDR; CDR2 reads SFDVKD. V dropped 4 bases and J dropped 5 bases, with 4 bases sitting between them. The CDR3 has 11 residues. CDR3 nucleotide sequence: TGTGCCACCAGTGACTGGGAGACCCAGTACTTC. Its translation: CATSDWETQYF.

J is TRBJ1-6 and V is TRBV4-1; no firm D call. The V gene's germline CDR1 is MGHRA and CDR2 YSYEKL. There are 14 residues in the CDR3. The germline V and J ends were trimmed by 1 base and 4 bases, with 5 bases remaining between them. CDR3 sequence (DNA): TGCGCCAGCAGCCAAGGCCAATATAATTCACCCCTCCACTTT. Translation: CASSQGQYNSPLHF.

The rearrangement links TRBV10-3 to TRBJ1-1; TRBD1 matches at 7 bases. Germline V gene sequence: CDR1 ENHRY, CDR2 SYGVKD. The trim removed 3 bases at V and 6 bases at J, leaving 13 bases unmatched. The CDR3 contains 16 residues. The CDR3 protein is CAISEAPTGMRPEAFF. CDR3 nucleotides: TGTGCCATCAGTGAAGCCCCGACAGGGATGCGGCCTGAAGCTTTCTTT.

This clonotype occurred a few times. This chain links TRBV5-5 with TRBJ2-7, with 7 nucleotides matching TRBD2. Germline V lookup: CDR1 SGHKS, CDR2 YYEKEE (reference sequence). V shed 1 base and J 0 bases; nucleotides not matched to a gene: 4. This CDR3 is 15 amino acids long. The CDR3 DNA follows: TGTGCCAGCAGCTTGAACCGGGACTACTCCTACGAGCAGTACTTC. Amino acid sequence: CASSLNRDYSYEQYF. Together with reference TRBV5-5 and TRBJ2-7, the CDR3 gives the full variable domain: DAGVTQSPTHLIKTRGQQVTLRCSPISGHKSVSWYQQVLGQGPQFIFQYYEKEERGRGNFPDRFSARQFPNYSSELNVNALLLGDSALYLCASSLNRDYSYEQYFGPGTRLTVT.

This chain joins TRBV2 and TRBJ2-7, with D perhaps given as TRBD1 or TRBD2 (5 bases each). V was clipped by 5 bases and J by 1 base, with 18 bases between them. Germline CDR1 SNHLY, CDR2 FYNNEI. The CDR3 sequence is 16 residues long. CDR3 amino acids: CASSYIVGVRSYEQYF. As DNA, the CDR3 is TGTGCCAGCAGTTATATAGTGGGGGTTCGGTCCTACGAGCAGTACTTC.

This clonotype was recorded once. The genes are TRBV2 and TRBJ2-1, with D unclear. The CDR3 spans 13 residues. V was pared by 4 bases and J by 10 bases, with 14 bases between. CDR1 is SNHLY and CDR2 is FYNNEI in the germline V gene. CDR3 region: CASSALPRIEQFF. The CDR3 nucleotides are TGTGCCAGCAGTGCACTTCCTAGAATCGAGCAGTTCTTC. Based on the CDR3 plus reference TRBV2 and TRBJ2-1, the full variable domain is EPEVTQTPSHQVTQMGQEVILRCVPISNHLYFYWYRQILGQKVEFLVSFYNNEISEKSEIFDDQFSVERPDGSNFTLKIRSTKLEDSAMYFCASSALPRIEQFFGPGTRLTVL.

This clonotype was found many times. The rearrangement joins TRBV7-7 to TRBJ2-5; TRBD2 aligns across 12 bases. This CDR3 spans 15 amino acids. The ends lost 5 bases at V and 5 bases at J; junction bases unmatched: 6. Germline V CDR1 and CDR2: SSHAT, FNYEAQ (reference sequence). The CDR3 DNA is TGTGCCAGCAGCCAGGGACTAGCGGGTTGGGAGACCCAGTACTTC. This codes for CASSQGLAGWETQYF.

This clonotype came up a few times. This sequence joins TRBV7-3 and TRBJ2-7; 7 nucleotides line up with TRBD1. The CDR3 has 14 residues. Germline CDR1 is SGHTA and CDR2 is FQGTGA. Germline trimming cut 5 bases from V and 5 bases from J; bases unmatched to any gene: 9. The CDR3 is CASSKTGYGHEQYF. The CDR3 nucleotides are TGTGCCAGCAGCAAGACAGGGTATGGTCACGAGCAGTACTTC.

This clonotype was recorded at least ten times. The chain recombines TRBV4-1 with TRBJ2-5; TRBD1 agrees at 8 bases. The germline V gene has CDR1 MGHRA and CDR2 YSYEKL. Unmatched junction bases numbered 11, after V lost 0 bases and J lost 5 bases. The CDR3 covers 17 residues. CDR3 in DNA: TGCGCCAGCAGCCAAGAGGGTAACCCGACAGGGGTTGAGACCCAGTACTTC. Its protein is CASSQEGNPTGVETQYF.

Notes on this clonotype: Mismatch with germline at one junction end may stem from a read error. V and J are TRBV7-8 and TRBJ1-1; no reliable D call. Germline values: CDR1 SGHVS, CDR2 FQNEAQ. CDR3 length: 13 residues. For the CDR3, the DNA is TGTGCCAGCAGCCCCTTTTTGAACTCTGAAGCTTTCTTT. This translates into CASSPFLNSEAFF.

The rearrangement links TRBV12-3 or TRBV12-4 to TRBJ2-3; 10 bases match TRBD1. Unmatched junction bases numbered 3, after V lost 4 bases and J lost 2 bases. The CDR3 is made up of 15 amino acids. The DNA of the CDR3 is TGTGCCAGCAGTTCCGGGACAGGGGCCACAGATACGCAGTATTTT. This translates into CASSSGTGATDTQYF.

This rearrangement joins TRBV6-6 to TRBJ1-5, with unresolved D. The CDR3 covers 14 residues. Germline V lookup: CDR1 MNHNY, CDR2 SVGAGI (reference sequence). Trimming stripped 5 bases from V and 0 bases from J, with 8 bases between. The CDR3 DNA follows: TGTGCCAGCAGTACCGTGGGTAGCAATCAGCCCCAGCATTTT. The encoded protein is CASSTVGSNQPQHF.

This clonotype has more than one count but fewer than ten. The V call is TRBV7-2, the J call TRBJ2-1; the match to TRBD1 covers 8 bases. J was trimmed by 9 bases and V by 5 bases; bases with no gene match: 12. The CDR3 spans 15 residues. In germline, CDR1 is SGHTA, CDR2 FQGNSA. The chain's CDR3 is CASSLGTGIPGEQFF. The CDR3 DNA sequence: TGTGCCAGCAGCCTCGGGACAGGTATTCCAGGTGAGCAGTTCTTC. The full variable domain, in which reference TRBV7-2 and TRBJ2-1 provide the parts outside the CDR3, is GAGVSQSPSNKVTEKGKDVELRCDPISGHTALYWYRQSLGQGLEFLIYFQGNSAPDKSGLPSDRFSAERTGGSVSTLTIQRTQQEDSAVYLCASSLGTGIPGEQFFGPGTRLTVL.

This clonotype was recorded a few times. The rearrangement uses TRBV20-1 and TRBJ2-1; D might be TRBD2 (6 bases). This CDR3 comprises 14 residues. V dropped 6 bases and J dropped 7 bases, with 19 bases sitting between them. CDR1 is DFQATT, CDR2 SNEGSKA, per germline (reference sequence). This CDR3 reads CSAAGGALGNEQFF. In nucleotides, the CDR3 is TGCAGTGCAGCGGGCGGGGCGTTAGGGAATGAGCAGTTCTTC.

The CDR3 DNA reads as TGCGCCAGCAGCATACGGACGGCTCAAGAGACCCAGTACTTC. Its protein is CASSIRTAQETQYF. V and J are TRBV5-1 and TRBJ2-5, with D unresolved. V lost 4 bases to trimming and J lost 2 bases, with 12 bases between them. The CDR3 runs 14 residues. Germline CDR1 and CDR2: SGHRS and YFSETQ. The variable domain in full, completed from reference TRBV5-1 and TRBJ2-5, reads KAGVTQTPRYLIKTRGQQVTLSCSPISGHRSVSWYQQTPGQGLQFLFEYFSETQRNKGNFPGRFSGRQFSNSRSEMNVSTLELGDSALYLCASSIRTAQETQYFGPGTRLLVL.

In its sample, this clonotype was seen a few times. The chain links TRBV7-8 to TRBJ1-6, with a tentative D call TRBD1 (6 bases). The CDR3 length is 15 residues. Germline CDR1 is SGHVS and CDR2 is FQNEAQ. V was cut by 3 bases and J by 7 bases, with 13 bases left in between. The CDR3 protein is CASSFETGGNSPLHF. CDR3 coding DNA: TGTGCCAGCAGCTTTGAGACAGGAGGGAATTCACCCCTCCACTTT.

The chain employs TRBV2 and TRBJ2-5; D remains ambiguous. The CDR3 has 13 residues. Trimming cost V 0 bases and J 5 bases, with 7 bases left between them. From germline, CDR1 is SNHLY and CDR2 FYNNEI. The CDR3 region is CASSEALRETQYF. The CDR3, as DNA: TGTGCCAGCAGTGAAGCGCTTAGGGAGACCCAGTACTTC.